Presented here are 14 T cell receptor beta chains from one specimen sequenced in a study of T cells in Graves' hyperthyroidism and ophthalmopathy. Amplified TCR beta CDR3 regions derived from RNA transcripts. First-round RT-PCR targeting the TCR CDR3 was performed with the HTBI primer set. In TCRdb, the multiplex PCR reads were re-called with MiXCR into one record per CDR3 protein. The sample records hundreds of thousands of distinct CDR3 sequences, around 22% being singletons. The sequenced sample consisted of blood. The receptors originated from a woman in her 30s with Graves' ophthalmopathy.

The sample holds many counts of this clonotype. The rearrangement links TRBV11-2 to TRBJ1-1; D is unresolved. Trimming took off 6 bases at V and 6 bases at J, with 8 bases between the two ends. The length of the CDR3 is 11 residues. Germline V gene data show CDR1 as SGHAT and CDR2 as FQNNGV. The CDR3 here is CASSSGPEAFF. The CDR3 DNA reads as TGTGCCAGCAGTTCGGGCCCTGAAGCTTTCTTT.

In its sample, this clonotype was seen many times. The germline gene is not matched at one end of the junction; a read error may be the cause. This chain joins TRBV7-7 and TRBJ2-5, with 9 bases matching TRBD2. Germline V CDR1 and CDR2: SSHAT, FNYEAQ (reference sequence). The CDR3 loop spans 16 amino acids. The CDR3 bases are TGTGCTAGCAGCTTAGCGCTAGCGGGGAGCCAAGAGACCCAGTACTTC. Amino acids: CASSLALAGSQETQYF.

V usage is TRBV3-1 and J usage is TRBJ2-7; no definite D call. V dropped 1 base and J dropped 6 bases, with 10 bases sitting between them. The CDR3 consists of 13 residues. CDR1 and CDR2 (germline): LGHDT, YNNKEL (reference sequence). CDR3 DNA: TGTGCCAGCAGCCAAGTTCCCCCAGCCGAGCAGTACTTC. Translating it yields CASSQVPPAEQYF.

The chain is built from TRBV29-1 and TRBJ2-7; D unresolved. The CDR3 runs 12 residues. Germline CDR1 SQVTM, CDR2 ANQGSEA. Trimming cost V 7 bases and J 2 bases, with 12 bases left between them. DNA of the CDR3: TGCAGCGCATTAACAGCGACCTACGAGCAGTACTTC. It encodes CSALTATYEQYF.

The rearrangement links TRBV9 to TRBJ2-7, with unresolved D. The germline CDR1 and CDR2 sequences are SGDLS and YYNGEE. The CDR3 covers 16 residues. Trimming pared 0 bases from V and 0 bases from J, leaving 13 bases between. CDR3 DNA: TGTGCCAGCAGCGTAGAAGAAGCGCCGAACTCCTACGAGCAGTACTTC. Protein product: CASSVEEAPNSYEQYF.

This clonotype appeared many times. The CDR3 DNA follows: TGTGCCACCAGGAACGAGAGACAGGGGGCAAGGGAGACCCAGTACTTC. Amino acids: CATRNERQGARETQYF. The rearrangement joins TRBV15 to TRBJ2-5; 10 bases match TRBD1. The trim removed 6 bases at V and 5 bases at J, leaving 12 bases unmatched. The CDR3 sequence is 16 residues long. Germline V gene lookup returns CDR1 LNHNV and CDR2 YYDKDF (reference sequence).

This clonotype has more than one count but fewer than ten. The chain couples TRBV12-3 or TRBV12-4 to TRBJ2-7; 10 positions agree with TRBD2. CDR3 size: 17 residues. V lost 6 bases, J lost 4 bases, and 15 bases stayed unmatched. The CDR3 DNA reads as TGTGCCAGCAGCTCCCGGAAATCTAGCGGGAGCGGATACGAGCAGTACTTC. Protein: CASSSRKSSGSGYEQYF.

This clonotype was found many times. V usage is TRBV12-3 or TRBV12-4 and J usage is TRBJ2-7, with a tentative D call TRBD1 (5 bases). CDR3 length: 13 amino acids. Trimming stripped 6 bases from V and 2 bases from J, with 11 bases between. In DNA form, the CDR3 reads TGTGCCAGCAGGGCTCAGGGAACCTACGAGCAGTACTTC. Translation gives CASRAQGTYEQYF.

This clonotype was detected ten times or more. This chain connects TRBV27 to TRBJ2-2, with a weak D call TRBD2 (5 bases). The CDR3 has 16 amino acids. Germline CDR1 reads MNHEY; CDR2 reads SMNVEV (reference sequence). The ends were cut back, 7 bases at V and 3 bases at J, with 18 bases in the middle. The CDR3 reads CASTGLDRYYTGELFF. CDR3 DNA: TGTGCCAGCACGGGGTTGGACCGTTATTACACCGGGGAGCTGTTTTTT.

The chain recombines TRBV20-1 with TRBJ1-5, with a weak D call TRBD1 (5 bases). Germline V gives CDR1 DFQATT, CDR2 SNEGSKA (reference sequence). V was cut by 0 bases and J by 1 base, with 10 bases left in between. The CDR3 contains 15 residues. The DNA for the CDR3 is TGCAGTGCTAGAGATCCAGGGTCGAGCAATCAGCCCCAGCATTTT. This codes for CSARDPGSSNQPQHF.

The sample holds a few counts of this clonotype. The chain combines TRBV28 with TRBJ2-7; possible D gene TRBD1, 7 bases. This CDR3 is 14 amino acids long. The ends were cut back, 5 bases at V and 6 bases at J, with 17 bases in the middle. Germline V gene sequence: CDR1 MDHEN, CDR2 SYDVKM. CDR3 bases: TGTGCCAGCAGTCTCAGGGGGGACTTGTTCGAGCAGTACTTC. Protein sequence: CASSLRGDLFEQYF.

Details on this clonotype: The junction differs from germline at one of its ends, possibly a read error. The V gene is TRBV27, the J gene TRBJ2-7, with no clear D. The CDR3 contains 14 residues. Germline V gene lookup returns CDR1 MNHEY and CDR2 SMNVEV (reference sequence). The CDR3 sequence: CASSFRMTNYDQYF. The CDR3 nucleotides read TGTGCCAGCAGTTTTCGCATGACCAACTACGATCAGTACTTC.

V and J are TRBV3-1 and TRBJ1-2; tentatively, D is TRBD1 (5 bases). V dropped 1 base and J dropped 5 bases, with 11 bases sitting between them. In germline, CDR1 is LGHDT, CDR2 YNNKEL (reference sequence). This CDR3 region has 14 residues. The chain's CDR3 is CASSQVGGEYGYTF. Here the CDR3 DNA reads TGTGCCAGCAGCCAAGTTGGGGGGGAGTATGGCTACACCTTC.

This rearrangement joins TRBV27 to TRBJ2-5, with 7 bases aligning to TRBD2. The CDR3 loop spans 15 amino acids. J gave up 3 bases and V 4 bases, and 8 bases lay outside the gene matches. CDR1 is MNHEY and CDR2 is SMNVEV in the germline V gene (reference sequence). The DNA for the CDR3 is TGTGCCAGCAGTTCCCCCCACAGCGGGGAAGAGACCCAGTACTTC. It translates to CASSSPHSGEETQYF.